This T cell receptor (beta chain) was sequenced for a study of blood T cell repertoires in COVID-19. For the study at large: Italy, Spain and the United States were the sources of the convalescent and acute COVID-19 samples. The analysed material was cDNA or gDNA that came from T cells, B-cell-depleted T cells, or PBMCs.

Participants had their cohort set by participant-reported clinical history. As originally analysed: Amplification with reference gene primers provided the estimates of nucleated cell counts. The method was immunoSEQ multiplex PCR; TCRdb's version includes in-frame clones alone and lacks a portion of them. V and J calls and clone size are as listed in that table; D and trimming were resolved from the DNA. The data hold over 250,000 clones, with roughly four fifths observed a single time. The CDR3 extends over 14 amino acids. Germline V gene lookup returns CDR1 MDHEN and CDR2 SYDVKM. Trimming stripped 5 bases from V and 6 bases from J, with 14 bases between.

The chain links TRBV28 to TRBJ1-5, with D perhaps matching TRBD1 (5 bases). The sequencing input was PBMCs or T cells enriched from blood (not recorded which). This clonotype was sampled from a man in his thirties or forties with acute COVID-19. Here the CDR3 DNA reads TGTGCCAGCAGTGCCGCAGGGTCCAGTCAGCCCCAGCATTTT. Its protein is CASSAAGSSQPQHF. Full variable domain (missing parts from reference TRBV28 and TRBJ1-5): DVKVTQSSRYLVKRTGEKVFLECVQDMDHENMFWYRQDPGLGLRLIYFSYDVKMKEKGDIPEGYSVSREKKERFSLILESASTNQTSMYLCASSAAGSSQPQHFGDGTRLSIL.